This paragraph reports one T cell receptor beta chain. This entry belongs to a study of PD-1 blockade in classical Hodgkin lymphoma. Each patient relapsed following autologous stem cell transplantation, and prior brentuximab vedotin exposure differed. TCRdb's table, derived via immunoSEQ multiplex PCR, lists solely in-frame clones and lacks some. This sample yields about 45,000 clones, of which under 75% are seen a single time; approximately 3% belongs to the top ten. This TCR came from a human donor with classical Hodgkin lymphoma. The sample was peripheral blood mononuclear cells (PBMCs), taken before the second cycle of nivolumab.

The CDR3 reads CASISLTSGAGEQFF. As DNA, the CDR3 is TGTGCCAGTATTTCACTGACTAGCGGGGCCGGAGAGCAGTTCTTC. The gene calls are TRBV19 and TRBJ2-1; 11 bases line up with TRBD2. This CDR3 comprises 15 residues. From germline, CDR1 is LNHDA and CDR2 SQIVND (reference sequence). V gave up 7 bases and J gave up 10 bases; unmatched junction bases: 12.